This T cell receptor beta chain originates from a study of cytomegalovirus exposure and HLA in healthy donors. Study observations and caveats: A reported reduction in N-insertions relative to the roughly 640-donor mean was seen in an Asian-associated ancestry cluster in a later analysis. Most subjects had HLA-A and HLA-B alleles reportedly predicted accurately by TCR beta sequences. An analysis that was carried out later associated 17,000 or so TCR beta sequences with HLA alleles at 0.05 false discovery rate. A later analysis showed HLA-associated TCR beta chains outstripping equally common others in clonal expansion.

As to this clone: Its antigen is currently unknown. The sample contains more than one DNA sequence encoding this CDR3.

Amplification used 60 Vbeta primers and 13 Jbeta primers. Measured with immunoSEQ multiplex PCR; TCRdb has only the in-frame clones, and not every one. The sample carries around 160,000 clones, 77% recorded once. The V and J ends lost 4 bases and 0 bases respectively, with 6 bases between them. This CDR3 is 13 amino acids long. Germline values: CDR1 SNHLY, CDR2 FYNNEI. This receptor was identified in a woman aged 40-49 years in good health and CMV-seropositive. The chain links TRBV2 to TRBJ1-1, with D unclear. Specimen: PBMCs. CDR3 nucleotide sequence: TGTGCCAGCAGTGGCCAGGTGAACACTGAAGCTTTCTTT. It translates to CASSGQVNTEAFF.